The 13 T cell receptor beta chains below all came from one sample that was sequenced in a study of T-cell memory formation after mild COVID-19. Using its own MiXCR run on the 5' RACE reads, TCRdb lists one record per CDR3 protein. The data contain approximately 350,000 distinct CDR3 sequences, over 25% of them singletons. Sequenced: PBMCs or a T cell subset sorted from them (not recorded which). These receptors all stem from an adult woman who had mild COVID-19 (a few samples of this study predate the infection). Cell type and time point are not known.

The chain carries TRBV4-2 and TRBJ2-5, with D possibly TRBD1 on 5 matching bases. The ends were cut back, 2 bases at V and 4 bases at J, with 11 bases in the middle. The CDR3 has 14 amino acids. The germline V gene has CDR1 LGHNA and CDR2 YNFKEQ. CDR3 region: CASSQPGWGETQYF. The CDR3 nucleotides are TGTGCCAGCAGCCAACCAGGGTGGGGAGAGACCCAGTACTTC.

This sequence joins TRBV29-1 and TRBJ1-1; 7 bases match TRBD1. This CDR3 has 15 amino acids. Germline V CDR1 and CDR2: SQVTM, ANQGSEA. J was trimmed by 0 bases and V by 7 bases; bases with no gene match: 11. The CDR3 DNA sequence: TGCAGCGCCTACCCTACACAGGGGTTGAACACTGAAGCTTTCTTT. Amino acids: CSAYPTQGLNTEAFF.

The chain carries TRBV5-5 and TRBJ1-1; D uncertain. Deletions cut 0 bases from V and 5 bases from J, with 8 bases between. In germline, CDR1 is SGHKS, CDR2 YYEKEE (reference sequence). The CDR3 spans 13 residues. As DNA, the CDR3 is TGTGCCAGCAGCTTGGTTGAACAGACTGAAGCTTTCTTT. This codes for CASSLVEQTEAFF.

This clonotype has at least ten counts. The rearrangement uses TRBV7-9 and TRBJ2-1; D unresolved. The germline CDR1 and CDR2 sequences are SEHNR and FQNEAQ (reference sequence). CDR3 length equals 14 residues. The V end lost 1 base, the J end lost 0 bases, and 4 bases lay between the germline ends. The chain's CDR3 is CASSLVYSYNEQFF. The CDR3 DNA follows: TGTGCCAGCAGCTTAGTATACTCCTACAATGAGCAGTTCTTC.

The V gene is TRBV5-1, the J gene TRBJ2-5; D perhaps matches TRBD1 (6 bases). Germline V gene lookup returns CDR1 SGHRS and CDR2 YFSETQ. The CDR3 contains 12 residues. V was trimmed by 4 bases and J by 3 bases, leaving 7 bases between them. The CDR3 sequence is CASSRTEETQYF. DNA of the CDR3: TGCGCCAGCAGCCGGACAGAAGAGACCCAGTACTTC. Full variable domain (rest looked up from reference TRBV5-1 and TRBJ2-5): KAGVTQTPRYLIKTRGQQVTLSCSPISGHRSVSWYQQTPGQGLQFLFEYFSETQRNKGNFPGRFSGRQFSNSRSEMNVSTLELGDSALYLCASSRTEETQYFGPGTRLLVL.

The CDR3, as DNA: TGTGCCAGCAGCTTCTGGGGGGCGTTAGCCGATGAGCAGTTCTTC. It encodes CASSFWGALADEQFF. The rearrangement links TRBV2 to TRBJ2-1; D is possibly TRBD1 or TRBD2 (6 bases each). CDR1 is SNHLY, CDR2 FYNNEI, per germline. There are 15 residues in the CDR3. V lost 6 bases to trimming and J lost 8 bases, with 20 bases between them.

This clonotype turned up a few times. The rearrangement links TRBV5-1 to TRBJ1-1; TRBD1 is a possible D gene (5 bases). CDR3 length: 14 amino acids. Trimming cost V 0 bases and J 5 bases, with 11 bases left between them. CDR1 is SGHRS and CDR2 is YFSETQ in the germline V gene. The DNA for the CDR3 is TGCGCCAGCAGCTTGGGGCCGCGGGGGACTGAAGCTTTCTTT. Protein: CASSLGPRGTEAFF.

The chain is built from TRBV4-1 and TRBJ1-2; TRBD1 is a possible D gene (5 bases). V lost 4 bases and J lost 8, with 20 bases in between. The CDR3 covers 15 residues. CDR1 is MGHRA and CDR2 is YSYEKL in the germline V gene. CDR3 sequence (DNA): TGCGCCAGCAGCCCCGAGAAGGTGGGACCTGGCGGCTACACCTTC. It encodes CASSPEKVGPGGYTF.

This chain links TRBV20-1 with TRBJ1-6; 9 nucleotides match TRBD1. CDR1 is DFQATT and CDR2 is SNEGSKA in the germline V gene (reference sequence). This CDR3 has 17 residues. Losses at the gene ends were 0 bases for V and 3 bases for J; bases not matched to a gene: 6. The CDR3 here is CSARDLQGAGYNSPLHF. For the CDR3, the DNA is TGCAGTGCTAGAGACCTACAGGGGGCAGGCTATAATTCACCCCTCCACTTT.

The J gene is TRBJ2-7, the V gene TRBV7-8; D may match TRBD1 or TRBD2 (5 bases each). Trimming left V 5 bases short and J 1 base short, with 12 bases between. The CDR3 consists of 14 residues. The germline gives CDR1 SGHVS, CDR2 FQNEAQ. CDR3 loop: CASSQGPMSYEQYF. The CDR3 region has the DNA TGTGCCAGCAGCCAGGGACCCATGTCCTACGAGCAGTACTTC.

The chain combines TRBV20-1 with TRBJ2-3, with D unclear. Germline CDR1 and CDR2: DFQATT and SNEGSKA (reference sequence). V was shortened by 2 bases and J by 2 bases, with 11 bases between the two germline ends. The CDR3 loop spans 14 amino acids. In DNA form, the CDR3 reads TGCAGTGCTAGATCTCTAGATTACACAGATACGCAGTATTTT. It codes for CSARSLDYTDTQYF.

This clonotype has more than one count but fewer than ten. The V and J genes are TRBV29-1 and TRBJ2-1; 8 bases align to TRBD2. This CDR3 comprises 14 residues. CDR1 is SQVTM and CDR2 is ANQGSEA in the germline V gene. The V gene end was trimmed by 8 bases and the J gene end by 3 bases; junction bases not matched to a gene: 9. This chain's CDR3 is CSFHFSGNYNEQFF. DNA for the CDR3: TGCAGCTTCCACTTTAGCGGGAACTACAATGAGCAGTTCTTC.

The rearrangement links TRBV4-3 to TRBJ2-2, with TRBD2 matching over 9 bases. Germline V CDR1 and CDR2: LGHNA, YSLEER. This CDR3 has 19 amino acids. V was pared by 4 bases and J by 7 bases, with 19 bases of the junction left unmatched. The CDR3 nucleotides are TGCGCCAGCAGCCGGTGGGGTGGTAGCGGGGGCCAGTGGGGCGGGGAGCTGTTTTTT. Its protein is CASSRWGGSGGQWGGELFF.